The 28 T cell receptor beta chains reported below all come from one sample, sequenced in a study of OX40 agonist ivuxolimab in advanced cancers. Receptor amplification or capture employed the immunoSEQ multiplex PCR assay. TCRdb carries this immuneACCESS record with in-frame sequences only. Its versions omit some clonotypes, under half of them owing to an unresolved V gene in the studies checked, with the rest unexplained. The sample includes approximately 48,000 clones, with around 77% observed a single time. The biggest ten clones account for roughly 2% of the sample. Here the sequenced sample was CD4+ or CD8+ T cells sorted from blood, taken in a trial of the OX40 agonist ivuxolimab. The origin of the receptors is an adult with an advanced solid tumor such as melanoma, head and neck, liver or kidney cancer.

The CDR3 DNA reads TGTGCCAGCAGTGACTCCTCTATCACAGATACGCAGTATTTT. As protein: CASSDSSITDTQYF. The chain employs TRBV6-4 and TRBJ2-3, with D unclear. This CDR3 spans 14 amino acids. Germline V gives CDR1 MRHNA, CDR2 SNTAGT. Trimming shortened V by 0 bases and J by 2 bases, and 6 bases separated the two germline ends.

CDR3 residues: CASSLGRTSVEAQYF. CDR3 bases: TGTGCCAGCAGCCTCGGACGGACTAGCGTAGAAGCGCAGTACTTC. V usage is TRBV5-4 and J usage is TRBJ2-7; the match to TRBD2 covers 9 bases. J gave up 9 bases and V 4 bases, and 14 bases lay outside the gene matches. Per germline, CDR1 SGHNT and CDR2 YYREEE (reference sequence). There are 15 residues in the CDR3.

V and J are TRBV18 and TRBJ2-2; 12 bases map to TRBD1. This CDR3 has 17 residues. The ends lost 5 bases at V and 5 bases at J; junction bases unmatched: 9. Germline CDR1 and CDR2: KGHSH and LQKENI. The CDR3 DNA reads TGTGCCAGCTCAACAAGGGGACAGGGGGCGCAAACCGGGGAGCTGTTTTTT. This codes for CASSTRGQGAQTGELFF.

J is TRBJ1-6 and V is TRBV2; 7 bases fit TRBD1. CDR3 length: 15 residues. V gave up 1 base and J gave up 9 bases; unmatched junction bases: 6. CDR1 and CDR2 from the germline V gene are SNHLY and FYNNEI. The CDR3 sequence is CASSEEGAGVSPLHF. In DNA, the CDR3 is TGTGCCAGCAGTGAAGAGGGGGCCGGGGTTTCACCCCTCCACTTT.

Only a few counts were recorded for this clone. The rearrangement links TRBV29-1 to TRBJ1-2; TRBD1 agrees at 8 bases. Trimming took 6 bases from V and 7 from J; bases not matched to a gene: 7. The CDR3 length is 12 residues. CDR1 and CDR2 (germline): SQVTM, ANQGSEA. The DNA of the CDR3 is TGCAGCGTGAGCGGACAGGGAGGTGGCTACACCTTC. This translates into CSVSGQGGGYTF.

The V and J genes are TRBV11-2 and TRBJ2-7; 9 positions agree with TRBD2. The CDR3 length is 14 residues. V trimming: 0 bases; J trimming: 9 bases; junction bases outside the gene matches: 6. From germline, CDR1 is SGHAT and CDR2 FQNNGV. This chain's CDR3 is CASSLEVSGRGQYF. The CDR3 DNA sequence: TGTGCCAGCAGCTTAGAGGTTAGCGGGAGAGGGCAGTACTTC.

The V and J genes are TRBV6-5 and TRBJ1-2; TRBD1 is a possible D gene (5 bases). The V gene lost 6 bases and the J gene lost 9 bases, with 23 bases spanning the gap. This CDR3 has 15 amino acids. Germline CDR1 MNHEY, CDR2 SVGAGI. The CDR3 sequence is CASSQGHGSSVSYTF. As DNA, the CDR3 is TGTGCCAGCAGCCAAGGACACGGATCGAGCGTAAGCTACACCTTC.

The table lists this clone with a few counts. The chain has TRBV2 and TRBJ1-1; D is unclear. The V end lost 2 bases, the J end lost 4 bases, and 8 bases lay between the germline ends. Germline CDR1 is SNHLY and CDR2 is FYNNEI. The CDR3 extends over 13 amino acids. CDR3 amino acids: CASSERQITEAFF. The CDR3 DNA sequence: TGTGCCAGCAGTGAACGTCAGATCACTGAAGCTTTCTTT.

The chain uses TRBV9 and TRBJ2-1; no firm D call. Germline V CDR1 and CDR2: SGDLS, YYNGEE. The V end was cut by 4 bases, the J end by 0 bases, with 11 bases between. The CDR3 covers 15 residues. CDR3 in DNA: TGTGCCAGCAGCCCCTTGTTGGGCTCCTACAATGAGCAGTTCTTC. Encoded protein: CASSPLLGSYNEQFF.

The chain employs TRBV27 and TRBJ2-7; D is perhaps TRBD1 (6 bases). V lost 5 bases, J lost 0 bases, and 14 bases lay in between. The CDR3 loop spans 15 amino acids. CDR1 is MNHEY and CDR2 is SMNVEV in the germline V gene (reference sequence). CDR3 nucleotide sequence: TGTGCCAGCAGTCGAAAAGCAGGGGTCTCCTACGAGCAGTACTTC. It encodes CASSRKAGVSYEQYF.

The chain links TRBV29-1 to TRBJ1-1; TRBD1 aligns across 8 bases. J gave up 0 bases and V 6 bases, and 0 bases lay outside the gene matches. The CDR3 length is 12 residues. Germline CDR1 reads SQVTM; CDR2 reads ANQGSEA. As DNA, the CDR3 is TGCAGCGTGGACAGGGTGAACACTGAAGCTTTCTTT. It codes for CSVDRVNTEAFF.

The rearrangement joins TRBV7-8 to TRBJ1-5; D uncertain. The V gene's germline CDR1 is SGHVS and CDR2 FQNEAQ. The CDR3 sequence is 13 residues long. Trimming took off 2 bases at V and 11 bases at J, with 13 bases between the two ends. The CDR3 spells CASSLRYRVAQHF. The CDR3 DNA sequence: TGTGCCAGCAGCTTAAGGTATCGGGTAGCCCAGCATTTT.

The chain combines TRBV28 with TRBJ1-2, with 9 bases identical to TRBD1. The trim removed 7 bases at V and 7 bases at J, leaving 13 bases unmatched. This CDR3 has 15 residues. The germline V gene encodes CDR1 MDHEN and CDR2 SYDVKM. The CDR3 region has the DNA TGTGCCAGCACGGGGCTGGGACAGGGATTCTCTGGCTACACCTTC. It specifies CASTGLGQGFSGYTF.

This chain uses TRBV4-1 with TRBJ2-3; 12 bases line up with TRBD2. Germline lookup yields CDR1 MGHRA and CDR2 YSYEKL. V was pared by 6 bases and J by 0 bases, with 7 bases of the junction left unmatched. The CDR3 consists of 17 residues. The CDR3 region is CASRRGLAGLSTDTQYF. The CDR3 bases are TGCGCCAGCAGACGAGGACTAGCGGGACTGAGCACAGATACGCAGTATTTT.

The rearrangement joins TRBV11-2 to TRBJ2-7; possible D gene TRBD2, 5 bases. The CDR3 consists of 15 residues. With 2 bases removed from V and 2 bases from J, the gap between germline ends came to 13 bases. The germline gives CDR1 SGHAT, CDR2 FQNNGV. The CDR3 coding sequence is TGTGCCAGCAGCTTAAGATACGACGGGGCCTACGAGCAGTACTTC. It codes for CASSLRYDGAYEQYF.

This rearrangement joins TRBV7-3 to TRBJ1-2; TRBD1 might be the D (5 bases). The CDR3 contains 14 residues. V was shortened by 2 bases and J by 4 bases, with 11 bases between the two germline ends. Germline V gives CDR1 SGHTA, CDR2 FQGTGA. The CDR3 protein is CASSLGGYGYGYTF. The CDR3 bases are TGTGCCAGCAGCTTAGGGGGATACGGCTATGGCTACACCTTC.

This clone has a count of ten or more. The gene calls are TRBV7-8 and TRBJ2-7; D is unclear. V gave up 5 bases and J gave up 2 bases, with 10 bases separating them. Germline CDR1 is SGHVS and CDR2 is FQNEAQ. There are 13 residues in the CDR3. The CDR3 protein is CASSPRLTYEQYF. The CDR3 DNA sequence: TGTGCCAGCAGCCCCCGTCTTACCTACGAGCAGTACTTC.

CDR3 DNA sequence: TGTGCCAGCCTTGGCCCCAAAGGTACGCAGTATTTT. Translated: CASLGPKGTQYF. V and J are TRBV19 and TRBJ2-3, with D uncertain. The V gene lost 9 bases and the J gene lost 8 bases, with 15 bases spanning the gap. CDR3 length equals 12 residues. CDR1 and CDR2 from the germline V gene are LNHDA and SQIVND (reference sequence).

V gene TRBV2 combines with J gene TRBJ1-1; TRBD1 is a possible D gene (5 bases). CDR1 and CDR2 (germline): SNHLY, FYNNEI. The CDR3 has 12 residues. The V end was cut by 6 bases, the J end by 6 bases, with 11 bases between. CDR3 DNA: TGTGCCAGCAGGAGGGACTTAGCTGAAGCTTTCTTT. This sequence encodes CASRRDLAEAFF.

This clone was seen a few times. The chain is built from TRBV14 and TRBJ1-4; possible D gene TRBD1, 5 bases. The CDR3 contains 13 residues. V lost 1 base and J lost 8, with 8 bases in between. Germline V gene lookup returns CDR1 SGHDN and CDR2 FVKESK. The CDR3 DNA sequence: TGTGCCAGCAGCCAAGCCGGGACCGAAAAACTGTTTTTT. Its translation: CASSQAGTEKLFF.

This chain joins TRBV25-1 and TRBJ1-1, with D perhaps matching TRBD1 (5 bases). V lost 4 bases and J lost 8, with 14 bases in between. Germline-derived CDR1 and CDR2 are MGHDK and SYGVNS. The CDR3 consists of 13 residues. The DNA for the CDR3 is TGTGCCAGCAGTGGTATGTTAAAGGGGGAAGCTTTCTTT. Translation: CASSGMLKGEAFF.

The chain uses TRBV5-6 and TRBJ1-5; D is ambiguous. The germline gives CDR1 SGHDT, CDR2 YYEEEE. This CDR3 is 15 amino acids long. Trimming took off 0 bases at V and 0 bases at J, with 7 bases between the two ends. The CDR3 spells CASSLAGGSNQPQHF. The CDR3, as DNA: TGTGCCAGCAGCTTGGCCGGCGGTAGCAATCAGCCCCAGCATTTT.

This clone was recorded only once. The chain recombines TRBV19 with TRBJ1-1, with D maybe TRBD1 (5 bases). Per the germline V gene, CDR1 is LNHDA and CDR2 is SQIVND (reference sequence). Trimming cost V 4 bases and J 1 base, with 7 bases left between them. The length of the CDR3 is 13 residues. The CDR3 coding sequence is TGTGCCAGTAGTACTACAGGGAACACTGAAGCTTTCTTT. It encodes CASSTTGNTEAFF.

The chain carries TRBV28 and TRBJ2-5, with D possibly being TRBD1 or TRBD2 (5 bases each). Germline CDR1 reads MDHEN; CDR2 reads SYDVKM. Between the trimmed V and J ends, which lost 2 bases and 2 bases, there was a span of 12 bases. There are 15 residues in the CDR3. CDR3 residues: CASSLGGIWQETQYF. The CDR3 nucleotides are TGTGCCAGCAGTTTAGGGGGAATATGGCAAGAGACCCAGTACTTC.

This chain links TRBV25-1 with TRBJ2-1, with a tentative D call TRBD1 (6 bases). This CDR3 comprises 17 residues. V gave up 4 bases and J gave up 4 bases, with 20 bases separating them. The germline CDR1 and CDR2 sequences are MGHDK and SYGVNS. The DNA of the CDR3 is TGTGCCAGCAGTGGGACCCCGGGACAAGGGGGTTACAATGAGCAGTTCTTC. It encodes CASSGTPGQGGYNEQFF.

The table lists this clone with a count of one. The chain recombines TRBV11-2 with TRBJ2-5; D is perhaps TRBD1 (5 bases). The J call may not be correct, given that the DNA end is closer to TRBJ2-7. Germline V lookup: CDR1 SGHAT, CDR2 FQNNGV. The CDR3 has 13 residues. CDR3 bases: TGTGCCAGCAGCTCCAAAGGGGCCTACGAGCAGTACTTC. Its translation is CASSSKGAYEQYF.

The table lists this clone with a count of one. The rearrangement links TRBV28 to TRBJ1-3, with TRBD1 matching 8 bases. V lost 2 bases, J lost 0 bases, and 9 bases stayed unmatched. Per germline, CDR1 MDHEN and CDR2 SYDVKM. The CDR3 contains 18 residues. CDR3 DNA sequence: TGTGCCAGCAGTTTAAGCCTCGGGACAGGATTCTCTGGAAACACCATATATTTT. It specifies CASSLSLGTGFSGNTIYF.

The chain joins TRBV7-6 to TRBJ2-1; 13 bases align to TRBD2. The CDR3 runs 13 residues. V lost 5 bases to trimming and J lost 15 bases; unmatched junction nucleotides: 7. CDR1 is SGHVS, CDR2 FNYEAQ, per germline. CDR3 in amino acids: CASSLGLAGDPFF. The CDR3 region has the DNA TGTGCCAGCAGCCTCGGACTAGCGGGAGATCCGTTCTTC.